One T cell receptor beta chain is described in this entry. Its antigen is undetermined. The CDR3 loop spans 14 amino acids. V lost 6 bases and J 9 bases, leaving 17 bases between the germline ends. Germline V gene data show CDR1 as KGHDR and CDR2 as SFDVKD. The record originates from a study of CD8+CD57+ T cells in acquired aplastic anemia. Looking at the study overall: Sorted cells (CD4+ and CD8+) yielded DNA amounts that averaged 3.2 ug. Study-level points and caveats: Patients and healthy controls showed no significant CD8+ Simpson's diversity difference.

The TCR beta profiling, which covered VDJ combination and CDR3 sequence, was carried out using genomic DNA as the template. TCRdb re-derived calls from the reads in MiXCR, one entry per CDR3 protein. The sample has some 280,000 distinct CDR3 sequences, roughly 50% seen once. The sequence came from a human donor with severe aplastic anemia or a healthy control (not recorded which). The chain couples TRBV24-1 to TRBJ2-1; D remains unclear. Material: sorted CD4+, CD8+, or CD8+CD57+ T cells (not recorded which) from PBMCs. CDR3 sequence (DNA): TGTGCCACCAGTCTTGAAGGGTCTAAAAGTGAGCAGTTCTTC. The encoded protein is CATSLEGSKSEQFF.